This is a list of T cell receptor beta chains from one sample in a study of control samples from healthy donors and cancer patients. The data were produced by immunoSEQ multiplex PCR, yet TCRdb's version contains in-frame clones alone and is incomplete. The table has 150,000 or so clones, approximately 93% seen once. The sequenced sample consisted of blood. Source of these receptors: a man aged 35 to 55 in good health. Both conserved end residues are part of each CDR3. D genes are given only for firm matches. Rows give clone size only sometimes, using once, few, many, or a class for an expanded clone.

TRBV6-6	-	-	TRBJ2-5	CASASTQGMQETQYF	TGTGCCAGCGCGTCAACTCAGGGGATGCAAGAGACCCAGTACTTC
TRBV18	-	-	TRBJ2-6	CASSPLRGGSSISGANVLTF	TGTGCCAGCTCACCACTCAGGGGCGGGTCCTCTATCTCTGGGGCCAACGTCCTGACTTTC
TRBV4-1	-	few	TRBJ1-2	CASSQDQPGLYGYTF	TGCGCCAGCAGCCAAGATCAACCAGGCCTCTATGGCTACACCTTC
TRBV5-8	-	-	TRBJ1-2	CASSLEGNNYGYTF	TGTGCCAGCAGCTTGGAAGGGAACAACTATGGCTACACCTTC
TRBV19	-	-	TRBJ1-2	CASSIDGPRRGAEGYTF	TGTGCCAGTAGTATAGATGGGCCTCGCCGGGGGGCAGAAGGCTACACCTTC
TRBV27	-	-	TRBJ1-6	CASSPDRTVGSPLHF	TGTGCCAGCAGCCCCGACCGGACAGTAGGGTCACCCCTCCACTTT
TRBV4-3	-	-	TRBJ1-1	CASSQVPGALGEAFF	TGCGCCAGCAGCCAAGTACCAGGGGCGCTGGGTGAAGCTTTCTTT
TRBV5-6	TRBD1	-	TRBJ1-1	CASSYFPGTGNTEAFF	TGTGCCAGCAGCTATTTCCCCGGGACAGGGAACACTGAAGCTTTCTTT
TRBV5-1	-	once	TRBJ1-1	CASSFAGGMNTEAFF	TGCGCCAGCAGCTTCGCTGGGGGCATGAACACTGAAGCTTTCTTT
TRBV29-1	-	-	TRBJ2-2	CSVDPGSNTGELFF	TGCAGCGTTGATCCAGGGTCAAACACCGGGGAGCTGTTTTTT
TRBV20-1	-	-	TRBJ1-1	CSAFDSLEAFF	TGCAGTGCGTTCGACAGTTTAGAAGCTTTCTTT
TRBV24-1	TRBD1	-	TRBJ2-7	CATSDRDRSYEQYF	TGTGCCACCAGTGACAGGGACAGGTCCTACGAGCAGTACTTC
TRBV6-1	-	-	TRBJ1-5	CASSEKAGGNRNQPQHF	TGTGCCAGCAGTGAAAAGGCGGGGGGAAATCGCAATCAGCCCCAGCATTTT
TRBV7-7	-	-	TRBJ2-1	CASSFEPGNEQFF	TGTGCCAGCAGCTTTGAACCGGGGAATGAGCAGTTCTTC
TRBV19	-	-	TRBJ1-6	CASSMTGPPLHF	TGTGCCAGTAGTATGACCGGGCCACCCCTCCACTTT
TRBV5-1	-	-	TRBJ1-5	CASSLGGDQPQHF	TGCGCCAGCAGCTTGGGCGGAGATCAGCCCCAGCATTTT
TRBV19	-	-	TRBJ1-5	CASSIPGIGQPQHF	TGTGCCAGTAGTATCCCAGGGATCGGTCAGCCCCAGCATTTT
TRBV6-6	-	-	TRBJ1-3	CASSYTQNTIYF	TGTGCCAGCAGTTACACCCAAAACACCATATATTTT
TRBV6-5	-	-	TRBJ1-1	CASSPGPGTEAFF	TGTGCCAGCAGTCCGGGACCGGGCACTGAAGCTTTCTTT
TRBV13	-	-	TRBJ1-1	CASSLESEGTEAFF	TGTGCCAGCAGCTTAGAGTCTGAGGGGACTGAAGCTTTCTTT
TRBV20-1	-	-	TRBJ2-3	CSASTHTDTQYF	TGCAGTGCTAGTACCCACACAGATACGCAGTATTTT
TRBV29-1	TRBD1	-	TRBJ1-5	CSVVTGNNQPQHF	TGCAGCGTTGTGACAGGGAACAATCAGCCCCAGCATTTT
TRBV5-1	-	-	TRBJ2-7	CASKGGAGYEQYF	TGCGCCAGCAAGGGGGGGGCTGGCTACGAGCAGTACTTC
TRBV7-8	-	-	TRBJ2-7	CASSSTGNPYEQYF	TGTGCCAGCAGCTCTACAGGGAACCCCTACGAGCAGTACTTC
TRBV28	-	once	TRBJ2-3	CASREWAGKADTQYF	TGTGCCAGCAGGGAGTGGGCAGGGAAGGCAGATACGCAGTATTTT
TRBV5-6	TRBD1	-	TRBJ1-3	CASSSPGTGFGNTIYF	TGTGCCAGCAGCTCTCCCGGGACAGGGTTTGGAAACACCATATATTTT
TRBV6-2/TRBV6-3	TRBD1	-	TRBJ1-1	CASSFRDRGYTEAFF	TGTGCCAGCAGTTTCCGGGACAGGGGGTACACTGAAGCTTTCTTT
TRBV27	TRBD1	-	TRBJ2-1	CASSLRGTGNEQFF	TGTGCCAGCAGTCTCAGGGGGACCGGGAATGAGCAGTTCTTC
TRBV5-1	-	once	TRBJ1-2	CASSLAVLGEAWNYGYTF	TGCGCCAGCAGCTTGGCGGTTTTAGGGGAGGCTTGGAACTATGGCTACACCTTC
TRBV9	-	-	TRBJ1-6	CASSALGENSPLHF	TGTGCCAGCAGCGCCCTCGGGGAGAATTCACCCCTCCACTTT
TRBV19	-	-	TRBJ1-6	CASRRGESPLHF	TGTGCCAGTAGGAGGGGGGAGTCACCCCTCCACTTT
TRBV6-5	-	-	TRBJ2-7	CASSLAGGVDEQYF	TGTGCCAGCAGCTTGGCGGGTGGGGTCGACGAGCAGTACTTC
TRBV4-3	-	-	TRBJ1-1	CASSQDVEGYTEAFF	TGCGCCAGCAGCCAAGATGTGGAGGGATACACTGAAGCTTTCTTT
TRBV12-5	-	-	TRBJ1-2	CASGLGTANYGYTF	TGTGCTAGTGGTTTGGGGACAGCCAACTATGGCTACACCTTC
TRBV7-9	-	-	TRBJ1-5	CASSSGPNQPQHF	TGTGCCAGCAGCTCGGGTCCCAATCAGCCCCAGCATTTT
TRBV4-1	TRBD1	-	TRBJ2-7	CASSQDPGRSPGGVTYEQYF	TGCGCCAGCAGCCAAGATCCCGGCAGGAGTCCAGGGGGCGTCACCTACGAGCAGTACTTC
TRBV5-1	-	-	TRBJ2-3	CASSLEVTQYF	TGCGCCAGCAGCTTGGAGGTTACGCAGTATTTT
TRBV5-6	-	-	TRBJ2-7	CASSWGVSGYEQYF	TGTGCCAGCAGCTGGGGGGTATCGGGGTACGAGCAGTACTTC
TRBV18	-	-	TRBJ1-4	CASSPRGGGEKLFF	TGTGCCAGCTCACCGAGGGGAGGCGGTGAAAAACTGTTTTTT
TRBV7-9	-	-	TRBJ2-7	CASSLALRSEQYF	TGTGCCAGCAGCTTAGCGCTGCGCAGCGAGCAGTACTTC
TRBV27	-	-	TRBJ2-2	CASSHNTGELFF	TGTGCCAGCAGTCACAACACCGGGGAGCTGTTTTTT
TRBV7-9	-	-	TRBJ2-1	CASDGSSYNEQFF	TGTGCCAGCGATGGGAGCTCCTACAATGAGCAGTTCTTC
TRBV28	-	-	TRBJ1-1	CASSLKAYEAFF	TGTGCCAGCAGTTTAAAGGCGTATGAAGCTTTCTTT
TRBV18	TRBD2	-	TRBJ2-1	CASSPGTSGGTYNEQFF	TGTGCCAGCTCACCCGGGACTAGCGGGGGGACCTACAATGAGCAGTTCTTC
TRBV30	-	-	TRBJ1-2	CAWSVSGNGYTF	TGTGCCTGGAGTGTATCCGGTAATGGCTACACCTTC